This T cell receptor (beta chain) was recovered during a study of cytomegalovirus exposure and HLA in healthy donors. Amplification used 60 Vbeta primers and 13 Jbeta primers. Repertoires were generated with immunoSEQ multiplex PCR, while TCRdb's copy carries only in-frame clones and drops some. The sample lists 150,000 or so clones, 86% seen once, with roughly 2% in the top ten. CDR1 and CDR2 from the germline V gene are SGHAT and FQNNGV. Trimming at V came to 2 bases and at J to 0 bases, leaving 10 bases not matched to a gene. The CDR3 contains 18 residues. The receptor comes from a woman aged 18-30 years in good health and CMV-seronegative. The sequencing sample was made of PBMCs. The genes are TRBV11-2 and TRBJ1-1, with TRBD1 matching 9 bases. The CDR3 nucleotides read TGTGCCAGCAGCTTAAGGTACCGGACAGGGGCTCTGAACACTGAAGCTTTCTTT. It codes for CASSLRYRTGALNTEAFF.